A selection of T cell receptor beta chains follows, all from one sample in a study of T cell clonotyping in hematopoietic cell transplantation. Profiling relied on immunoSEQ multiplex PCR, and the TCRdb table lists in-frame clones only, not all of them. Of roughly 29,000 clones listed, roughly three quarters were seen once; the top ten hold about 6%. The sample here was peripheral blood mononuclear cells, taken before stem cell transplant. The receptors originated from a man aged 45-60 years with myelodysplastic syndrome. Some clones in this sample may be carry-over from other donors' samples. CDR3s include the opening cysteine and the closing phenylalanine or tryptophan. The D gene is left open where the match is weak. The size field is filled for only some rows; it gives once, few, many or a size class.

D: TRBD1
size: NA
V: TRBV5-1
J: TRBJ1-1
CDR3: CASSLWEGAAEAFF
DNA: TGCGCCAGCAGCTTGTGGGAGGGGGCCGCTGAAGCTTTCTTT

D: NA
size: NA
V: TRBV6-5
J: TRBJ2-7
CDR3: CASSQNGPSVGEQYF
DNA: TGTGCCAGCAGCCAAAACGGTCCCTCTGTGGGAGAGCAGTACTTC

D: NA
size: NA
V: TRBV6-5
J: TRBJ1-2
CDR3: CASSTRKDGYGYTF
DNA: TGTGCCAGCAGTACGAGGAAAGATGGCTATGGCTACACCTTC

D: NA
size: NA
V: TRBV2
J: TRBJ2-5
CDR3: CASSEEGARQETQYF
DNA: TGTGCCAGCAGTGAGGAGGGGGCACGGCAAGAGACCCAGTACTTC

D: TRBD2
size: NA
V: TRBV27
J: TRBJ2-7
CDR3: CASSPTSGRASHEQYF
DNA: TGTGCCAGCAGCCCTACTAGCGGGAGGGCCTCCCACGAGCAGTACTTC

D: NA
size: NA
V: TRBV6-5
J: TRBJ1-1
CDR3: CASRSRGEEAFF
DNA: TGTGCCAGCAGGTCTAGGGGGGAGGAAGCTTTCTTT

D: NA
size: NA
V: TRBV30
J: TRBJ1-2
CDR3: CAWNSKADPYGYTF
DNA: TGTGCCTGGAACAGTAAGGCAGATCCTTATGGCTACACCTTC

D: NA
size: NA
V: TRBV29-1
J: TRBJ1-2
CDR3: CSVLKDGYTF
DNA: TGCAGCGTTCTTAAGGATGGCTACACCTTC

D: NA
size: once
V: TRBV4-2
J: TRBJ2-2
CDR3: CASSQSSGTGGRELFF
DNA: TGTGCCAGCAGCCAATCGTCCGGGACCGGTGGCCGGGAGCTGTTTTTT

D: NA
size: NA
V: TRBV5-6
J: TRBJ1-2
CDR3: CASSSESSRAVYGYTF
DNA: TGTGCCAGCAGCTCCGAATCTTCAAGGGCAGTCTATGGCTACACCTTC

D: TRBD1
size: NA
V: TRBV30
J: TRBJ1-6
CDR3: CAGTGWDSPLHF
DNA: TGTGCCGGGACAGGGTGGGATTCACCCCTCCACTTT

D: NA
size: NA
V: TRBV20-1
J: TRBJ2-5
CDR3: CSARGEETQYF
DNA: TGCAGTGCTAGAGGCGAGGAGACCCAGTACTTC

D: NA
size: NA
V: TRBV30
J: TRBJ2-3
CDR3: CAWGAEGSTDTQYF
DNA: TGTGCCTGGGGGGCGGAGGGGAGCACAGATACGCAGTATTTT

D: TRBD1
size: few
V: TRBV27
J: TRBJ1-1
CDR3: CASRRDRGSVNTEAFF
DNA: TGTGCCAGCAGACGAGACAGGGGTTCGGTGAACACTGAAGCTTTCTTT

D: NA
size: NA
V: TRBV30
J: TRBJ2-6
CDR3: CAWSTGSGANVLTF
DNA: TGTGCCTGGAGTACTGGTTCTGGGGCCAACGTCCTGACTTTC

D: TRBD2
size: NA
V: TRBV5-1
J: TRBJ2-5
CDR3: CASSLVLAGETQYF
DNA: TGCGCCAGCAGCTTGGTTTTAGCGGGAGAGACCCAGTACTTC

D: NA
size: NA
V: TRBV30
J: TRBJ1-3
CDR3: CAWSRGTSGNTIYF
DNA: TGTGCCTGGAGTAGGGGGACATCTGGAAACACCATATATTTT

D: NA
size: few
V: TRBV30
J: TRBJ1-5
CDR3: CAWSGTGVRNQPQHF
DNA: TGTGCCTGGAGTGGGACGGGTGTTAGGAATCAGCCCCAGCATTTT

D: NA
size: NA
V: TRBV2
J: TRBJ2-5
CDR3: CASRLGETQYF
DNA: TGTGCCAGCCGATTAGGGGAGACCCAGTACTTC

D: NA
size: NA
V: TRBV7-6
J: TRBJ2-1
CDR3: CASSLELATNNEQFF
DNA: TGTGCCAGCAGCTTAGAACTAGCAACCAACAATGAGCAGTTCTTC

D: NA
size: once
V: TRBV29-1
J: TRBJ2-5
CDR3: CSVRQETQYF
DNA: TGCAGCGTTCGGCAAGAGACCCAGTACTTC

D: NA
size: once
V: TRBV27
J: TRBJ2-7
CDR3: CASRPAGLGGPSYEQYF
DNA: TGTGCCAGCAGGCCCGCCGGCCTGGGGGGACCCTCCTACGAGCAGTACTTC

D: NA
size: NA
V: TRBV30
J: TRBJ1-4
CDR3: CACPRAGSSTNEKLFF
DNA: TGTGCCTGCCCCCGGGCAGGATCCTCAACTAATGAAAAACTGTTTTTT

D: TRBD2
size: NA
V: TRBV28
J: TRBJ2-2
CDR3: CASRLAGNTGELFF
DNA: TGTGCCAGCAGACTAGCGGGGAACACCGGGGAGCTGTTTTTT

D: NA
size: NA
V: TRBV6-5
J: TRBJ1-5
CDR3: CASNLEGDGNQPQHF
DNA: TGTGCCAGCAACCTGGAAGGGGACGGTAATCAGCCCCAGCATTTT

D: NA
size: NA
V: TRBV10-3
J: TRBJ2-7
CDR3: CAISGQKISYEQYF
DNA: TGTGCCATCAGTGGACAGAAAATCTCCTACGAGCAGTACTTC

D: TRBD1
size: NA
V: TRBV6-5
J: TRBJ2-5
CDR3: CATRTRQGAGETQYF
DNA: TGTGCCACCCGTACCCGGCAGGGGGCCGGGGAGACCCAGTACTTC

D: NA
size: once
V: TRBV9
J: TRBJ2-7
CDR3: CASSTGGADEQYF
DNA: TGTGCCAGCAGTACCGGCGGGGCGGACGAGCAGTACTTC

D: NA
size: NA
V: TRBV7-2
J: TRBJ2-3
CDR3: CASSFRPDAGTDTQYF
DNA: TGTGCCAGCAGCTTTCGGCCCGATGCGGGCACAGATACGCAGTATTTT

D: NA
size: large
V: TRBV7-2
J: TRBJ1-2
CDR3: CASSLNRQPNYGYTF
DNA: TGTGCCAGCAGCTTGAACCGACAGCCGAACTATGGCTACACCTTC

D: NA
size: NA
V: TRBV4-1
J: TRBJ2-1
CDR3: CASSRGEWVDEQFF
DNA: TGCGCCAGCAGCCGGGGGGAGTGGGTCGATGAGCAGTTCTTC

D: TRBD1
size: few
V: TRBV27
J: TRBJ1-2
CDR3: CASSFTGDRPNYGYTF
DNA: TGTGCCAGCAGTTTCACGGGGGACAGGCCCAACTATGGCTACACCTTC

D: NA
size: NA
V: TRBV30
J: TRBJ1-6
CDR3: CAWSSRAGDSPLHF
DNA: TGTGCCTGGAGTTCCAGGGCGGGCGATTCACCCCTCCACTTT

D: NA
size: NA
V: TRBV2
J: TRBJ1-1
CDR3: CASSEGGGYRTEAFF
DNA: TGTGCCAGCAGTGAAGGGGGTGGATATAGAACTGAAGCTTTCTTT

D: NA
size: NA
V: TRBV7-9
J: TRBJ1-1
CDR3: CASNPAGTEAFF
DNA: TGTGCCAGCAACCCGGCGGGGACTGAAGCTTTCTTT

D: NA
size: NA
V: TRBV30
J: TRBJ2-7
CDR3: CAWSPMFYEQYF
DNA: TGTGCCTGGAGTCCCATGTTTTACGAGCAGTACTTC

D: NA
size: few
V: TRBV7-2
J: TRBJ2-7
CDR3: CASSLGDLYEQYF
DNA: TGTGCCAGCAGCTTAGGGGACCTCTACGAGCAGTACTTC

D: TRBD2
size: few
V: TRBV25-1
J: TRBJ2-5
CDR3: CASSDSGGKKTQYF
DNA: TGTGCCAGCAGTGATAGCGGGGGTAAGAAGACCCAGTACTTC

D: NA
size: NA
V: TRBV5-1
J: TRBJ2-7
CDR3: CASSLEVAPDEQYF
DNA: TGCGCCAGCAGCTTGGAGGTCGCCCCTGATGAGCAGTACTTC

D: NA
size: few
V: TRBV10-3
J: TRBJ1-2
CDR3: CAISETVSYGYTF
DNA: TGTGCCATCAGTGAGACAGTGTCCTATGGCTACACCTTC

D: NA
size: few
V: TRBV20-1
J: TRBJ2-7
CDR3: CSEDGRGQYF
DNA: TGCAGTGAAGACGGGAGAGGGCAGTACTTC

D: TRBD1
size: once
V: TRBV6-1
J: TRBJ1-4
CDR3: CASSEAPDRALVFF
DNA: TGTGCCAGCAGTGAAGCGCCGGACAGGGCGTTGGTGTTTTTT

D: TRBD1
size: NA
V: TRBV29-1
J: TRBJ2-5
CDR3: CSVETPGTVQETQYF
DNA: TGCAGCGTTGAAACCCCGGGGACAGTTCAAGAGACCCAGTACTTC

D: NA
size: few
V: TRBV29-1
J: TRBJ2-2
CDR3: CSVANTGELFF
DNA: TGCAGCGTTGCCAACACCGGGGAGCTGTTTTTT

D: NA
size: NA
V: TRBV30
J: TRBJ1-1
CDR3: CACSGGVEAFF
DNA: TGTGCCTGCTCCGGTGGGGTTGAAGCTTTCTTT

D: TRBD2
size: NA
V: TRBV27
J: TRBJ2-7
CDR3: CASSFRGGTSIHEQYF
DNA: TGTGCCAGCAGTTTTAGGGGAGGGACTAGTATACACGAGCAGTACTTC

D: NA
size: NA
V: TRBV30
J: TRBJ1-5
CDR3: CASRGNRSPNRPQHF
DNA: TGTGCCTCGCGAGGAAACAGGTCCCCCAATCGACCCCAGCATTTT

D: NA
size: NA
V: TRBV6-1
J: TRBJ1-6
CDR3: CASSEFGRRNSPLHF
DNA: TGTGCCAGCAGTGAATTTGGGAGGAGGAATTCACCCCTCCACTTT

D: NA
size: NA
V: TRBV30
J: TRBJ2-7
CDR3: CAWSPKSTTGQYF
DNA: TGTGCCTGGTCACCCAAATCCACTACGGGGCAGTACTTC

D: TRBD1
size: NA
V: TRBV5-1
J: TRBJ2-1
CDR3: CASGETGTRSYNEQFF
DNA: TGCGCCAGCGGAGAGACAGGGACCAGGTCCTACAATGAGCAGTTCTTC

D: NA
size: NA
V: TRBV10-3
J: TRBJ1-2
CDR3: CAISAAGLYGYTF
DNA: TGTGCCATCAGTGCCGCAGGACTCTATGGCTACACCTTC

D: NA
size: NA
V: TRBV2
J: TRBJ1-1
CDR3: CASSKTENTEAFF
DNA: TGTGCCAGCAGTAAGACGGAGAACACTGAAGCTTTCTTT

D: TRBD1
size: once
V: TRBV30
J: TRBJ2-7
CDR3: CAWSGGRGPYEQYF
DNA: TGTGCCTGGAGTGGTGGCAGGGGGCCCTACGAGCAGTACTTC